The 17 T cell receptor beta chains given below trace back to one sample, sequenced in a study of technical replicates of blood from several donors. Generated by immunoSEQ multiplex PCR, the TCRdb table keeps only in-frame clones and is missing some. The table includes tens of thousands of clones, approximately 90% detected once. Sequenced: T cells isolated from PBMCs. These TCRs come from a human donor in good health.

The chain employs TRBV7-5 and TRBJ2-1; TRBD2, the table's D call, was not compared with the DNA. TRBV7-5 is termed a pseudogene. This CDR3 contains 15 residues. The CDR3 nucleotides are TGTGTCAGAAGCTTAACAGGACTAGCGTCCAATGAGCAGTTCTTC. This translates into CVRSLTGLASNEQFF.

The V call is TRBV5-8, the J call TRBJ1-3; 10 bases line up with TRBD1. The ends lost 3 bases at V and 0 bases at J; junction bases unmatched: 3. The germline V gene encodes CDR1 SGHTS and CDR2 YDEGEE. The CDR3 totals 16 residues. CDR3 sequence reads: CASSWDRGFSGNTIYF. Written as DNA, the CDR3 is TGTGCCAGCAGCTGGGACAGGGGATTCTCTGGAAACACCATATATTTT. The complete variable domain, with remaining parts taken from reference TRBV5-8 and TRBJ1-3, reads EAGVTQSPTHLIKTRGQQATLRCSPISGHTSVYWYQQALGLGLQFLLWYDEGEERNRGNFPPRFSGRQFPNYSSELNVNALELEDSALYLCASSWDRGFSGNTIYFGEGSWLTVV.

V and J are TRBV18 and TRBJ1-1; possibly TRBD1 for D (6 bases). Germline lookup yields CDR1 KGHSH and CDR2 LQKENI. V was cut by 2 bases and J by 6 bases, with 7 bases left in between. The CDR3 has 12 residues. The CDR3 coding sequence is TGTGCCAGCTCACCAACAGGGCCTGAAGCTTTCTTT. It translates to CASSPTGPEAFF. The full variable domain, in which reference TRBV18 and TRBJ1-1 provide the parts outside the CDR3, is NAGVMQNPRHLVRRRGQEARLRCSPMKGHSHVYWYRQLPEEGLKFMVYLQKENIIDESGMPKERFSAEFPKEGPSILRIQQVVRGDSAAYFCASSPTGPEAFFGQGTRLTVV.

V usage is TRBV10-3 and J usage is TRBJ2-6; D remains ambiguous. The CDR3 totals 13 residues. Germline V gives CDR1 ENHRY, CDR2 SYGVKD. V was shortened by 7 bases and J by 2 bases, with 6 bases between the two germline ends. The CDR3 protein is CAITSTGANVLTF. In DNA form, the CDR3 reads TGTGCCATCACTAGTACTGGGGCCAACGTCCTGACTTTC.

The chain has TRBV9 and TRBJ2-7; possible D gene TRBD2, 6 bases. Germline V lookup: CDR1 SGDLS, CDR2 YYNGEE. Trimming shortened V by 3 bases and J by 3 bases, and 13 bases separated the two germline ends. The CDR3 has 14 amino acids. CDR3 nucleotides: TGTGCCAGCAGCGCGGGGGACCCCGGCTACGAGCAGTACTTC. This encodes CASSAGDPGYEQYF. Complete variable domain (other parts from reference TRBV9 and TRBJ2-7): DSGVTQTPKHLITATGQRVTLRCSPRSGDLSVYWYQQSLDQGLQFLIQYYNGEERAKGNILERFSAQQFPDLHSELNLSSLELGDSALYFCASSAGDPGYEQYFGPGTRLTVT.

This clone has only one observation. The rearrangement links TRBV7-9 to TRBJ2-1; 10 bases agree with TRBD2. Germline V gene lookup returns CDR1 SEHNR and CDR2 FQNEAQ (reference sequence). J lost 4 bases, V lost 5 bases, and 8 bases had no gene match. The CDR3 runs 16 residues. The CDR3 reads CASSISGLAAYNEQFF. The DNA for the CDR3 is TGTGCCAGCAGCATATCTGGACTAGCGGCGTACAATGAGCAGTTCTTC.

This rearrangement joins TRBV2 to TRBJ2-3; D perhaps matches TRBD1 (6 bases). Germline CDR1 SNHLY, CDR2 FYNNEI. V was clipped by 7 bases and J by 4 bases, with 15 bases between them. This CDR3 comprises 14 residues. CDR3 DNA sequence: TGTGCCAGCAAAGGGGGTATAGTCGCAGATACGCAGTATTTT. Translating it yields CASKGGIVADTQYF.

The chain has TRBV7-2 and TRBJ2-5; no firm D call. Germline V gene data show CDR1 as SGHTA and CDR2 as FQGNSA. V lost 5 bases and J 3 bases, leaving 4 bases between the germline ends. CDR3 length equals 11 residues. The CDR3 protein is CASSLKETQYF. The CDR3 bases are TGTGCCAGCAGCCTAAAAGAGACCCAGTACTTC.

This clone appeared a single time. This chain links TRBV19 with TRBJ1-4; D gene unclear. The CDR3 loop spans 13 amino acids. Trimming took 10 bases from V and 6 from J, leaving 15 bases between them. Germline V gene lookup returns CDR1 LNHDA and CDR2 SQIVND (reference sequence). This chain's CDR3 is CATNAGWDEKLFF. The CDR3 DNA follows: TGTGCCACCAACGCGGGGTGGGATGAAAAACTGTTTTTT.

The rearrangement joins TRBV28 to TRBJ1-1; 8 nucleotides align to TRBD1. V lost 2 bases and J lost 3; bases outside the gene matches: 5. CDR1 MDHEN and CDR2 SYDVKM come from the germline V gene. This CDR3 contains 15 residues. As DNA, the CDR3 is TGTGCCAGCAGTTTACAGGGGGCGCGGGACACTGAAGCTTTCTTT. This encodes CASSLQGARDTEAFF.

The chain has TRBV9 and TRBJ2-7, with 8 bases fitting TRBD1. Per the germline V gene, CDR1 is SGDLS and CDR2 is YYNGEE. This CDR3 region has 17 residues. Germline trimming cut 0 bases from V and 3 bases from J; bases unmatched to any gene: 11. In DNA, the CDR3 is TGTGCCAGCAGCGTAGCTTGGGGGACAGGTAAGAGCTACGAGCAGTACTTC. Amino acids: CASSVAWGTGKSYEQYF.

This sequence joins TRBV7-9 and TRBJ2-1; D may be TRBD2 (5 bases). V dropped 5 bases and J dropped 6 bases, with 20 bases sitting between them. Germline V gives CDR1 SEHNR, CDR2 FQNEAQ (reference sequence). The CDR3 runs to 16 residues. The CDR3 loop is CASSPKGGRGINEQFF. In nucleotides, the CDR3 is TGTGCCAGCAGCCCAAAGGGCGGACGGGGAATCAATGAGCAGTTCTTC. Supplemented by reference TRBV7-9 and TRBJ2-1, the full variable domain reads DTGVSQNPRHKITKRGQNVTFRCDPISEHNRLYWYRQTLGQGPEFLTYFQNEAQLEKSRLLSDRFSAERPKGSFSTLEIQRTEQGDSAMYLCASSPKGGRGINEQFFGPGTRLTVL.

The chain joins TRBV7-9 to TRBJ1-2, with TRBD1 identical over 7 bases. After removal of 4 bases from V and 4 bases from J, the junction contained 9 bases not matched to a gene. CDR1 SEHNR and CDR2 FQNEAQ come from the germline V gene (reference sequence). CDR3 size: 15 residues. CDR3 in DNA: TGTGCCAGCAGCTCTCAGACAGGGTGGCTCTATGGCTACACCTTC. As protein: CASSSQTGWLYGYTF.

V is TRBV4-1 and J is TRBJ2-5, with no clear D. Trimming took off 4 bases at V and 5 bases at J, with 11 bases between the two ends. Germline CDR1 MGHRA, CDR2 YSYEKL. The CDR3 is made up of 13 amino acids. The CDR3 spells CASSLYGRETQYF. CDR3 nucleotides: TGCGCCAGCAGCCTCTATGGTCGGGAGACCCAGTACTTC.

The sample holds a few counts of this clone. The chain carries TRBV6-5 and TRBJ1-2, with D hard to call. The CDR3 is made up of 13 amino acids. V was pared by 6 bases and J by 5 bases, with 13 bases between. The germline V gene has CDR1 MNHEY and CDR2 SVGAGI. The CDR3 DNA is TGTGCCAGCAGCCGACCCCAGGATTATGGCTACACCTTC. Amino acids: CASSRPQDYGYTF.

The chain combines TRBV27 with TRBJ2-2, with TRBD1 as a possible D gene (6 bases). Per germline, CDR1 MNHEY and CDR2 SMNVEV (reference sequence). The CDR3 loop spans 13 amino acids. The germline V and J ends were trimmed by 1 base and 8 bases, with 8 bases remaining between them. The CDR3 region has the DNA TGTGCCAGCAGTTTATATAGGGGGGGGGAGCTGTTTTTT. It codes for CASSLYRGGELFF.

The chain carries TRBV9 and TRBJ2-5; 11 nucleotides align to TRBD1. CDR3 length: 14 residues. Germline lookup yields CDR1 SGDLS and CDR2 YYNGEE. The trim removed 6 bases at V and 1 base at J, leaving 2 bases unmatched. The CDR3 loop reads CASNGQGAQETQYF. The CDR3 nucleotides read TGTGCCAGCAACGGACAGGGGGCCCAAGAGACCCAGTACTTC.